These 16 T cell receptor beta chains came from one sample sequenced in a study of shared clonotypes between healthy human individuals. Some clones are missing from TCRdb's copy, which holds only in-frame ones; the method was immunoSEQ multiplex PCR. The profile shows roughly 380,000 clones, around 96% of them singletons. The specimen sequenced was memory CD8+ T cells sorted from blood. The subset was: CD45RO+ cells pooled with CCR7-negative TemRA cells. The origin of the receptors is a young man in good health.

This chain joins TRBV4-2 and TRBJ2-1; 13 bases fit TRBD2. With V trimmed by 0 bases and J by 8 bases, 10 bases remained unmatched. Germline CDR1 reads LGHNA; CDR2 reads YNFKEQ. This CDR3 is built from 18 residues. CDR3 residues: CASSQEERLAGGGDEQFF. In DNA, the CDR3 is TGTGCCAGCAGCCAAGAAGAGAGACTAGCGGGAGGAGGCGATGAGCAGTTCTTC.

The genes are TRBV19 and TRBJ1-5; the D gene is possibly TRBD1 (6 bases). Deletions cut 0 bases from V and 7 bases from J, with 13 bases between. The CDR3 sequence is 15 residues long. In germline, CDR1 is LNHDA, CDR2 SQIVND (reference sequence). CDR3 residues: CASSIDWGARQPQHF. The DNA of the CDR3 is TGTGCCAGTAGTATAGATTGGGGGGCTAGGCAGCCCCAGCATTTT.

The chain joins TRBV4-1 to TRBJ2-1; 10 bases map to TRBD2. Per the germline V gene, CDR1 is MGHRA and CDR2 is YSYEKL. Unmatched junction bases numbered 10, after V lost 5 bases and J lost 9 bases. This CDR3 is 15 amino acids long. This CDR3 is CASSGGLAGVSEQFF. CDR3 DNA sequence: TGCGCCAGCAGCGGAGGTCTAGCGGGAGTATCTGAGCAGTTCTTC.

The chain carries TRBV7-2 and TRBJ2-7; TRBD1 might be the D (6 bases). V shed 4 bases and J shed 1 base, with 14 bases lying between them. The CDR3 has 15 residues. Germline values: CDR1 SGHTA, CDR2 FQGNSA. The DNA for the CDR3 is TGTGCCAGCAGCTCCCGTGCAGGGGCTTCCTACGAGCAGTACTTC. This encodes CASSSRAGASYEQYF.

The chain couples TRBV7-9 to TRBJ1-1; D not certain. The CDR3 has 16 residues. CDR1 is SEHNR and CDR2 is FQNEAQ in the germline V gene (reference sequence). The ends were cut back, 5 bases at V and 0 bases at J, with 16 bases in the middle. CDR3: CASSPGSRRLNTEAFF. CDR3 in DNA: TGTGCCAGCAGCCCCGGGTCGCGGCGGTTGAACACTGAAGCTTTCTTT.

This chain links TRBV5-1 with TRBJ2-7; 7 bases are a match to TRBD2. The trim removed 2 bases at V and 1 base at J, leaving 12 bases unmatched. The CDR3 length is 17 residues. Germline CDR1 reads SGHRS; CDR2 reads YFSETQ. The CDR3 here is CASSLSMGREKSYEQYF. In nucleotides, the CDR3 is TGCGCCAGCAGCTTAAGTATGGGGCGGGAGAAATCCTACGAGCAGTACTTC.

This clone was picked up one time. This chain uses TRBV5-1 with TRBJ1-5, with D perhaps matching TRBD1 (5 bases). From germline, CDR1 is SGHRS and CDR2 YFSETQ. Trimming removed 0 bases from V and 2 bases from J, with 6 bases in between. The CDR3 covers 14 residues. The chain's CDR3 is CASSLGDRNQPQHF. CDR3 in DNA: TGCGCCAGCAGCTTGGGGGACCGCAATCAGCCCCAGCATTTT.

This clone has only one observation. The CDR3 DNA follows: TGCAGCGTCGTTGGCCCCTACAGTGACGAAAAACTGTTTTTT. It encodes CSVVGPYSDEKLFF. The chain couples TRBV29-1 to TRBJ1-4, with unresolved D. V was clipped by 6 bases and J by 8 bases, with 19 bases between them. The CDR3 has 14 residues. From germline, CDR1 is SQVTM and CDR2 ANQGSEA.

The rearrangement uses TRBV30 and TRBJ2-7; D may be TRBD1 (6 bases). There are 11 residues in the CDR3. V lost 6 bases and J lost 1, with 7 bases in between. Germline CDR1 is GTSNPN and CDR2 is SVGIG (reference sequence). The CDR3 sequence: CACQGSYEQYF. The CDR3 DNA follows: TGTGCCTGCCAGGGGTCCTACGAGCAGTACTTC.

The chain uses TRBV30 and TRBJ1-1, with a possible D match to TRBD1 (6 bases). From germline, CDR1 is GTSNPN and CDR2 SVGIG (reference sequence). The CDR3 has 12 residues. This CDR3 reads CTLDRLNTEAFF. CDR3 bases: TGTACTCTTGACAGGCTAAACACTGAAGCTTTCTTT.

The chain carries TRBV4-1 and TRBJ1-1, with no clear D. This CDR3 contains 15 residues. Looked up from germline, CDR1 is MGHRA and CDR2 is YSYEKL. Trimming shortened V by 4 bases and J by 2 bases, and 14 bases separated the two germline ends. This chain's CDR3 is CASSPPGRHNTEAFF. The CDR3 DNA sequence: TGCGCCAGCAGCCCCCCGGGGAGACACAACACTGAAGCTTTCTTT.

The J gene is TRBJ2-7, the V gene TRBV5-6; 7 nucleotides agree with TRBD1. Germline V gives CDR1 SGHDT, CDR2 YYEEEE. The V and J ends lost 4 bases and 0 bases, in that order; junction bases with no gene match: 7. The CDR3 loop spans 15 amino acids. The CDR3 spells CASSRPGQLSYEQYF. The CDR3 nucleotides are TGTGCCAGCAGCAGACCGGGACAGCTCTCCTACGAGCAGTACTTC.

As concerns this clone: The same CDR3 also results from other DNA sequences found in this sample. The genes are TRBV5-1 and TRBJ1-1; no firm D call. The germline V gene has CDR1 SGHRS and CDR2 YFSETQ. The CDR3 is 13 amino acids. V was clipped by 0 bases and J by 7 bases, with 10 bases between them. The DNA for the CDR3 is TGCGCCAGCAGCTTGGATGGCGGACTTGAAGCTTTCTTT. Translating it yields CASSLDGGLEAFF.

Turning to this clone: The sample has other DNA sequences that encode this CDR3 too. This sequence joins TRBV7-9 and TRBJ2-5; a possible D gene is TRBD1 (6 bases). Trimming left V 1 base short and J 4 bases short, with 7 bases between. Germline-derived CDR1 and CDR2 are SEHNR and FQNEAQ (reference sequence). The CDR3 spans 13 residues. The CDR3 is CASSLGGGETQYF. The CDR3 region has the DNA TGTGCCAGCAGCTTAGGAGGGGGAGAGACCCAGTACTTC.

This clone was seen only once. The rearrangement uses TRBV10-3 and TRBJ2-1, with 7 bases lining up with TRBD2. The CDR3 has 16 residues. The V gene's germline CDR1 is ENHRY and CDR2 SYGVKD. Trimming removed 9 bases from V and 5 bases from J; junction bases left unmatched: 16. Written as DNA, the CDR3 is TGTGCCATTTCTAGACGAGAGGGAGGGCCGAACAATGAGCAGTTCTTC. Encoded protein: CAISRREGGPNNEQFF.

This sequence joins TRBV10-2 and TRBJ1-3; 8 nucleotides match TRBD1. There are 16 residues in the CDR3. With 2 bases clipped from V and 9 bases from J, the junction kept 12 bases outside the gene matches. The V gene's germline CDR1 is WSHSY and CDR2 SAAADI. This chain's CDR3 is CASSEVPGTGDFTIYF. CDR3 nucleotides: TGCGCCAGCAGTGAGGTACCTGGGACAGGTGACTTCACCATATATTTT.